The TCR beta chain under discussion was sequenced for a study of T cells in Graves' hyperthyroidism and ophthalmopathy (dated by TCRdb to about 2019). Regarding the complete study: Peripheral blood was sampled at the time of initial diagnosis, prior to any treatment. To identify TCR V-J signatures that set the groups apart, the researchers used a discovery cohort of 90 to 100 patients, made up of roughly 40 with Graves' ophthalmopathy and approximately 57 with stable Graves' hyperthyroidism. The paper reports TCR Vbeta CDR3 sequencing of more than 120 peripheral blood samples: 43 ophthalmopathy, 75 to 80 hyperthyroidism and approximately 17 progressor patients. After sampling, hyperthyroidism patients received methimazole starting at 30 mg daily, and ophthalmopathy patients received high-dose intravenous methylprednisolone. The 90 or so discovery patients were randomly split 7:3 into training and test sets. An independent validation cohort of under 20 hyperthyroidism patients and over 15 patients who later progressed to ophthalmopathy tested prospective prediction of ophthalmopathy. Thyroid tissue and blood T-cell repertoires from about 6 Graves' hyperthyroidism patients were also compared in the study. What the authors observed across the whole study: In validation, progression to ophthalmopathy was predicted by the model with nearly 71% sensitivity and nearly 75% specificity, a median of approximately 7.1 months before onset. Sample size was not statistically predetermined, and investigators were not blinded to group allocation. In cross-validation, a model built on a 13 V-J signature told ophthalmopathy apart from stable hyperthyroidism with just under 90% sensitivity and about 81% specificity, and in testing the same model reached 80%/75%. Most expanded thyroid clonotypes (frequency above 0.001) were also detected in blood, a finding suggesting that blood repertoires may reflect thyroid immune responses.

In its sample, this clonotype was seen a few times. Its antigen specificity is not known. No much larger clone exists at a distance of one base, and base qualities are not known. At the junction V is shortened by 0 bases and J by 5 bases, with 9 bases in between. From a lookup of the germline V gene, CDR1 and CDR2 are SGDLS and YYNGEE. The CDR3 numbers 14 residues from cysteine through phenylalanine. This entry keeps only the CDR3 DNA: 42 bases, framed from base 1. Stable Graves' hyperthyroidism was defined as the absence of progression to ophthalmopathy over 18 months of follow-up. Hyperthyroidism patients were newly diagnosed, had a disease duration of under 2 months, and were aged 18 to 65 years. Exclusion was applied to patients with uncontrolled infections, other autoimmune diseases, pregnancy or lactation. Clinical symptoms, serum thyroxine and TRAb, thyroid ultrasound, and orbital computed tomography formed the basis for the diagnoses. Ficoll-Paque density gradient centrifugation was used to isolate PBMCs from around 10 ml of fresh peripheral blood. Trizol reagent was used to extract total RNA, and RNA quality was then checked on an Agilent 2100 Bioanalyzer.

The TCR beta CDR3 regions were amplified from RNA transcripts. The TCR CDR3 was subjected to a first round of RT-PCR using the HTBI primer set and the Qiagen OneStep RT-PCR kit. Libraries were constructed in a second round of multiplex PCR, after which size selection and purification were carried out. Paired-end sequencing of the libraries was performed with 100 bp reads on an Illumina HiSeq2000. Per the source publication's procedure: SOAPnuke was used to process the raw data, with reads discarded if the reads contained adapters or uncalled bases, had a mean Phred below 15, or lacked an exact constant-primer or identifier match. COPE v1.2.5 was used to merge the high-quality paired reads, and each unique nucleotide sequence was defined as a clonotype. MiTCR v1.1 was used to align clonotypes to the IMGT TRBV, TRBD and TRBJ reference segments. The analysis included only V-J combinations with a frequency above 0.0001, which together covered roughly 99% of the repertoires. The TCS score was defined as F50 (clonal expansion) divided by E x V (chaos), with BLOSUM62-based TCRdist calculated between CDR3 peptides within each V-J. Welch's t-statistics and random forest reduced around 550 V-J features to around 14, which were used in a naive Bayes classifier (R e1071). Using fastp at Q25 and MiXCR, TCRdb reprocessed the public reads and kept productive beta chains. For every CDR3 protein sequence, its rows merge into one entry that carries the most common genes and DNA. The V and J calls and clone size come from TCRdb's table, not from the authors' own analysis. This sample has roughly 700,000 distinct CDR3 sequences in its table, and less than 15% of those were observed once. The ten largest clones add up to more than 8.5% of the sample.

This TCR was sampled from a woman between 18 and 29 years old with Graves' hyperthyroidism. The material sequenced was blood. The chain joins TRBV9 to TRBJ1-5; TRBD1 is a possible D gene, resting on 5 matching bases. The CDR3 reads as follows: CASSVGREYQPQHF. The base sequence is TGTGCCAGCAGCGTAGGCAGGGAATATCAGCCCCAGCATTTT.